The 17 T cell receptor beta chains below all came from one sample that was sequenced in a study of Graves' ophthalmopathy and Graves' hyperthyroidism (dated 2018 in TCRdb). Instrument on record: Illumina HiSeq 2000. For repertoire sequencing, the TCR beta CDR3 regions were amplified from RNA transcripts. A first-round RT-PCR used HTBI primers with the Qiagen OneStep RT-PCR kit, followed by a second-round multiplex PCR, size selection and purification. TCRdb reanalyzed the raw reads on its own, using fastp at Q25 for trimming and MiXCR for clone calling, and kept in-frame beta chains. Rows merge per CDR3 protein into single entries with the most common DNA and genes. This sample is represented by over a million distinct CDR3 sequences; less than 45% of them were singletons. The leading ten clones occupy 8.5% to 14% of the sample. The sequenced sample was peripheral blood or thyroid tissue (not recorded which). All receptors come from an adult man with Graves' hyperthyroidism.

V gene TRBV10-3 combines with J gene TRBJ2-6, with 7 nucleotides matching TRBD1. Germline trimming cut 6 bases from V and 4 bases from J; bases unmatched to any gene: 3. CDR1 and CDR2 (germline): ENHRY, SYGVKD. This CDR3 has 14 amino acids. The CDR3 is CAISQGQGANVLTF. The CDR3 region has the DNA TGTGCCATCAGCCAGGGACAGGGGGCCAACGTCCTGACTTTC.

Remarks on this clonotype: An end of the junction does not agree with germline; a read error may underlie this. V usage is TRBV4-1 and J usage is TRBJ1-5, with D uncertain. This CDR3 has 15 amino acids. The V gene's germline CDR1 is MGHRA and CDR2 YSYEKL. The DNA for the CDR3 is TGCGCCAGCAGCAGTTTCAAGGATAGCAATCAGCTCCAGCATTTT. Translated: CASSSFKDSNQLQHF.

The J gene is TRBJ2-7, the V gene TRBV6-5, with 12 bases aligning to TRBD2. Unmatched junction bases numbered 5, after V lost 6 bases and J lost 2 bases. Germline V gives CDR1 MNHEY, CDR2 SVGAGI. CDR3 length equals 15 residues. The CDR3 loop is CASRGSSGRAYEQYF. The CDR3, as DNA: TGTGCCAGCAGGGGCTCTAGCGGGAGGGCCTACGAGCAGTACTTC.

The DNA of the CDR3 is TGCAGCGTACGGGGCATGGAGGGGTCGGCCGAGCAGCCCCAGCATTTT. Translating gives CSVRGMEGSAEQPQHF. V gene TRBV29-1 combines with J gene TRBJ1-5; a possible D gene is TRBD1 (5 bases). This CDR3 region has 16 residues. The germline V gene encodes CDR1 SQVTM and CDR2 ANQGSEA. The V and J ends lost 6 bases and 7 bases respectively, with 25 bases between them.

A word on this clonotype: With a much larger clone just one base away, this may be a read error. The DNA of the CDR3 is TGTGCCAGTAGTATCCTTGGTTCGACGTGGGACTACACCTTC. Residues: CASSILGSTWDYTF. The V and J genes are TRBV19 and TRBJ1-2, with D uncertain. V shed 3 bases and J shed 10 bases, with 18 bases lying between them. CDR3 length: 14 residues. CDR1 and CDR2 (germline): LNHDA, SQIVND (reference sequence).

This chain uses TRBV12-3 or TRBV12-4 with TRBJ1-2, with no clear D. The CDR3 is made up of 13 amino acids. V gave up 6 bases and J gave up 4 bases, with 12 bases separating them. In DNA form, the CDR3 reads TGTGCCAGCAGCCCTAGAAAGGCCTATGGCTACACCTTC. Translation gives CASSPRKAYGYTF.

This clonotype was found once. V is TRBV28 and J is TRBJ1-6; TRBD1 matches 7 bases. The germline CDR1 and CDR2 sequences are MDHEN and SYDVKM. CDR3 length equals 14 residues. V lost 7 bases, J lost 3 bases, and 3 bases stayed unmatched. CDR3 DNA sequence: TGTGCCAGCACCTACAGGGGCTATAATTCACCCCTCCACTTT. Translating gives CASTYRGYNSPLHF.

This rearrangement joins TRBV5-6 to TRBJ1-6, with 10 nucleotides matching TRBD1. Germline lookup yields CDR1 SGHDT and CDR2 YYEEEE. This CDR3 spans 15 amino acids. With V trimmed by 4 bases and J by 9 bases, 7 bases remained unmatched. In nucleotides, the CDR3 is TGTGCCAGCAGCCCAGACAGGGGGCTTAGTTCACCCCTCCACTTT. It codes for CASSPDRGLSSPLHF.

The V and J genes are TRBV6-6 and TRBJ2-2; maybe TRBD1 (5 bases). Germline CDR1 is MNHNY and CDR2 is SVGAGI (reference sequence). Trimming took 8 bases from V and 4 from J, leaving 14 bases between them. CDR3 length: 14 amino acids. The chain's CDR3 is CASRQGYRTGELFF. CDR3 nucleotide sequence: TGTGCCAGCCGTCAGGGATATCGCACCGGGGAGCTGTTTTTT.

The V gene is TRBV11-2, the J gene TRBJ2-7; perhaps D is TRBD1 or TRBD2 (5 bases each). CDR1 is SGHAT and CDR2 is FQNNGV in the germline V gene. Trimming shortened V by 5 bases and J by 5 bases, and 19 bases separated the two germline ends. The CDR3 length is 15 residues. The CDR3 bases are TGTGCCAGCAGCCAAGAGCGTCCGGGGCGGCACGAGCAGTACTTC. This codes for CASSQERPGRHEQYF.

V usage is TRBV19 and J usage is TRBJ2-7, with D possibly TRBD2 on 5 matching bases. The CDR3 is 17 amino acids. Germline V gene lookup returns CDR1 LNHDA and CDR2 SQIVND (reference sequence). V was cut by 8 bases and J by 0 bases, with 23 bases left in between. CDR3 in DNA: TGTGCCAGTTATTTCCTCTTTGCGGCAACTAGCTCCTACGAGCAGTACTTC. It translates to CASYFLFAATSSYEQYF.

This clonotype was observed many times. The rearrangement joins TRBV6-1 to TRBJ1-1, with D possibly matching TRBD1 (5 bases). Per the germline V gene, CDR1 is MNHNS and CDR2 is SASEGT. V was clipped by 5 bases and J by 7 bases, with 14 bases between them. The CDR3 spans 13 residues. The CDR3, as DNA: TGTGCCAGCAGTCAGAGGGGATATGGTGAAGCTTTCTTT. This sequence encodes CASSQRGYGEAFF.

The chain joins TRBV5-5 to TRBJ2-5; D may be TRBD1 (6 bases). V lost 4 bases to trimming and J lost 0 bases, with 13 bases between them. The CDR3 spans 15 residues. The germline gives CDR1 SGHKS, CDR2 YYEKEE (reference sequence). This CDR3 is CASSHRDNYQETQYF. DNA for the CDR3: TGTGCCAGCAGCCACCGGGACAACTACCAAGAGACCCAGTACTTC.

The CDR3 protein is CASSPLDRANTGELFF. CDR3 DNA: TGTGCCAGCAGTCCTCTGGACAGGGCGAACACCGGGGAGCTGTTTTTT. V is TRBV25-1 and J is TRBJ2-2, with TRBD1 matching 8 bases. The CDR3 has 16 residues. CDR1 MGHDK and CDR2 SYGVNS come from the germline V gene. V shed 5 bases and J 0 bases; nucleotides not matched to a gene: 5. The full variable domain, completed using reference TRBV25-1 and TRBJ2-2, is EADIYQTPRYLVIGTGKKITLECSQTMGHDKMYWYQQDPGMELHLIHYSYGVNSTEKGDLSSESTVSRIRTEHFPLTLESARPSHTSQYLCASSPLDRANTGELFFGEGSRLTVL.

This clonotype was picked up one time. The V call is TRBV5-8, the J call TRBJ1-2; the D gene is possibly TRBD1 (6 bases). Germline V gene lookup returns CDR1 SGHTS and CDR2 YDEGEE. The V and J ends lost 2 bases and 5 bases respectively, with 13 bases between them. The CDR3 extends over 14 amino acids. The CDR3 sequence is CASSLEGGRYGYTF. The CDR3 DNA follows: TGTGCCAGCAGCTTAGAAGGGGGTCGTTATGGCTACACCTTC.

This clonotype appeared once. A read error is possible here, since a much larger clone lies one base away. V usage is TRBV29-1 and J usage is TRBJ2-2; the D gene is possibly TRBD1 (6 bases). The germline V gene has CDR1 SQVTM and CDR2 ANQGSEA. The CDR3 is 16 residues long. V was pared by 7 bases and J by 0 bases, with 18 bases between. The CDR3 DNA reads as TGCAGCGCCAGTCAGGGGAAACTAGCGAACACCGGGGAGCTGTTTTTT. Its protein is CSASQGKLANTGELFF.

The rearrangement links TRBV20-1 to TRBJ2-2, with D perhaps TRBD1 (6 bases). CDR1 and CDR2 from the germline V gene are DFQATT and SNEGSKA (reference sequence). The ends were cut back, 6 bases at V and 3 bases at J, with 11 bases in the middle. CDR3 size: 13 residues. DNA for the CDR3: TGCAGTGCGCAACCAGGGGACACCGGGGAGCTGTTTTTT. Its protein product is CSAQPGDTGELFF.